The clone carrying this T cell receptor (beta chain) was seen once. What it binds is unknown. The data derive from a study of T cells in localized non-small cell lung cancer. Study results and caveats: Uninvolved adjacent lung, not tumor, had the highest T cell clonality. Heterogeneity stays possible, as sequencing covered only one tumor region. A median of 57 of the top 100 tumor clones appeared in adjacent lung, which was paired and uninvolved.

Some clones are missing from TCRdb's copy, which holds only in-frame ones; the method was immunoSEQ multiplex PCR. There are roughly 14,000 clones in the sample; around 82% occur only once, and 3.5% to 5% lies in the top ten. This CDR3 has 15 amino acids. Germline CDR1 and CDR2: MGHRA and YSYEKL. The V gene lost 3 bases and the J gene lost 0 bases, with 9 bases spanning the gap. The J gene is TRBJ1-3, the V gene TRBV4-1; tentatively, D is TRBD1 (5 bases). The sequencing here drew on peripheral blood, taken before any cancer treatment. The TCR comes from a female donor over 55 with stage I squamous cell lung carcinoma. For the CDR3, the DNA is TGCGCCAGCAGCCAGCAGGGTTCCTCTGGAAACACCATATATTTT. Translated: CASSQQGSSGNTIYF.